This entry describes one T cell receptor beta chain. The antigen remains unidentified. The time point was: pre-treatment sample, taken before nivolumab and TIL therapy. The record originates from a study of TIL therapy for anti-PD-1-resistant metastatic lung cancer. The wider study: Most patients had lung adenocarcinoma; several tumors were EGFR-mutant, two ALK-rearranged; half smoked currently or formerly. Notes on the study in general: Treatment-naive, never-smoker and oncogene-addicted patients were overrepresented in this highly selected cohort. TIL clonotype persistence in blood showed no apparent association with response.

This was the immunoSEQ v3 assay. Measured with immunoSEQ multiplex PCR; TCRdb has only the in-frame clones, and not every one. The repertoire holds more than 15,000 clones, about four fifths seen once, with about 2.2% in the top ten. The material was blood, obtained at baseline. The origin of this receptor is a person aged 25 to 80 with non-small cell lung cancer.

CDR3 loop: CASAGTSGGAFLAQYF. CDR3 nucleotide sequence: TGTGCCAGCGCCGGGACTAGCGGGGGGGCCTTTCTGGCGCAGTATTTT. The rearrangement links TRBV7-2 to TRBJ2-3, with 16 bases fitting TRBD2. The germline gives CDR1 SGHTA, CDR2 FQGNSA. V lost 8 bases, J lost 10 bases, and 12 bases stayed unmatched. The CDR3 contains 16 residues.